This record concerns one T cell receptor (beta chain) sequence. The sample comes from a study of T cell changes during pregnancy in multiple sclerosis. V lost 3 bases to trimming and J lost 1 base, with 14 bases between them. The CDR3 is 15 residues long. Germline CDR1 reads SGDLS; CDR2 reads YYNGEE. Sequencing used immunoSEQ multiplex PCR; TCRdb keeps in-frame clones, though not all of them. This sample has tens of thousands of clones, with 91% found just once. Sequencing used peripheral blood, obtained after pregnancy. The chain joins TRBV9 to TRBJ2-7; TRBD2 might be the D (6 bases). The TCR comes from a female donor in good health, enrolled as a control in a pregnancy study. The CDR3: CASSAGTGRSYEQYF. The CDR3, as DNA: TGTGCCAGCAGCGCGGGGACGGGGAGGTCCTACGAGCAGTACTTC.